A selection of T cell receptor beta chains follows, all from one sample in a study of blood T cells in healthy people across ages. TCRdb fed the 5' RACE reads into MiXCR, producing one record per CDR3 protein. The sample carries 700,000 to 1,000,000 distinct CDR3 sequences, 40% to 50% recorded once. The specimen sequenced was blood. These receptors all stem from a man aged 55 to 70 in good health. Each CDR3 is given with its conserved first and last residue. D genes are given only for firm matches.

d_call j_call v_call cdr3_aa
NA TRBJ2-5 TRBV15 CATSRDKGVVKTQYF
NA TRBJ2-7 TRBV29-1 CSVGGLESGSYEQYF
TRBD2 TRBJ2-5 TRBV2 CASSVERGLEETQYF
NA TRBJ1-5 TRBV3-1 CASSQAGGKRYSNQPQHF
TRBD1 TRBJ1-3 TRBV7-2 CASSPDRAGNTIYF
NA TRBJ2-1 TRBV9 CASSVSVSSYNEQFF
NA TRBJ2-3 TRBV9 CASSPSGRDTQYF
TRBD2 TRBJ2-1 TRBV2 CASRAGLAGEIRYNEQFF
NA TRBJ2-2 TRBV7-2 CASSLRSNTGELFF
NA TRBJ2-5 TRBV9 CASSPRANVETQYF
TRBD2 TRBJ2-3 TRBV7-2 CASSPGPSGGQDTQYF
TRBD1 TRBJ1-1 TRBV5-1 CASSLAPRGGFMTEAFF
NA TRBJ2-7 TRBV29-1 CSVELGWDEQYF
TRBD1 TRBJ2-1 TRBV15 CATSRGDRLIKFF
NA TRBJ2-5 TRBV7-9 CASSPGIEGETQYF
TRBD1 TRBJ1-4 TRBV20-1 CSAPRQGGEKLFF
TRBD1 TRBJ2-5 TRBV18 CASSPRDRAGKTQYF
NA TRBJ2-1 TRBV27 CASSSYGDNEQFF
TRBD2 TRBJ2-5 TRBV6-2/TRBV6-3 CASKAGGPVETQYF
NA TRBJ2-3 TRBV6-5 CASSPGGHYTDTQYF
TRBD1 TRBJ1-1 TRBV3-1 CASSREGASTEAFF
NA TRBJ2-3 TRBV28 CASSPTGRVTQYF
NA TRBJ2-1 TRBV5-1 CASSWTAYNEQFF
NA TRBJ2-4 TRBV5-6 CASSLGGPLAKNIQYF
TRBD1 TRBJ2-3 TRBV7-2 CASSTRTGNTDTQYF
NA TRBJ2-5 TRBV10-3 CAISEGGQETQYF
NA TRBJ2-2 TRBV7-9 CASSLEGWGAGELFF
NA TRBJ2-1 TRBV29-1 CSGGRGRTGFKNEQFF
TRBD1 TRBJ2-3 TRBV12-3/TRBV12-4 CASSPRGREGTDTQYF
TRBD2 TRBJ2-7 TRBV7-2 CASSSPGGGSSYEQYF
TRBD1 NA TRBV10-2 CASRDRDDWREQYF
NA TRBJ2-7 TRBV20-1 CSARSPLRGTQYEQYF
NA TRBJ2-7 TRBV6-2/TRBV6-3 CASKHGGSSYEQYF
TRBD1 TRBJ1-5 TRBV6-5 CASSWDRGGQPQHF
TRBD2 TRBJ2-1 TRBV7-9 CASSPRTSGEWGEQFF
NA TRBJ1-5 TRBV6-1 CASSGSGRYQPQHF
NA TRBJ2-1 TRBV7-9 CASSTPGEGNNEQFF
TRBD2 TRBJ2-3 TRBV9 CASSVGGLAGIRPDTQYF
TRBD2 TRBJ2-3 TRBV20-1 CSATSGTSGITDTQYF
NA TRBJ2-3 TRBV6-6 CASSYISRNTDTQYF
NA TRBJ2-1 TRBV20-1 CSAQRISSYNEQFF
NA TRBJ2-7 TRBV27 CASSLSVGSYEQYF
NA NA TRBV4-3 CASSQDLVRGYEQYF
NA TRBJ2-5 TRBV11-2 CASSSSRGTYQETQYF
NA TRBJ1-6 TRBV2 CASSVNLDSSYNSPLHF
NA TRBJ2-4 TRBV15 CATSRENPVVLAENIQYF
TRBD2 TRBJ2-5 TRBV27 CASSPRGDSSEYF
NA NA TRBV6-4 CASSDSGGSYNEQYF
NA TRBJ2-5 TRBV28 CASSGGAGETQYF
NA TRBJ1-5 TRBV5-1 CAGSLEYGGSNQPQHF
NA TRBJ1-4 TRBV15 CATSREYQNEKLFF
NA TRBJ2-1 TRBV20-1 CSASIYREEQFF
NA TRBJ2-3 TRBV29-1 CSARWGIDTQYF
TRBD1 TRBJ2-3 TRBV4-2 CASSPKSPGQGFTETQYF
NA TRBJ2-1 TRBV29-1 CSAMGRGTYNEQFF
TRBD1 TRBJ1-4 TRBV10-3 CAIRSGQGGEKLFF
NA TRBJ2-5 TRBV5-5 CASRPVGTPHETQYF